Given below is one T cell receptor beta chain in context. These data are taken from a study of T cell changes during pregnancy in multiple sclerosis. The CDR3 length is 13 residues. The method was immunoSEQ multiplex PCR; TCRdb's version includes in-frame clones alone and lacks a portion of them. Here the sample spans roughly 70,000 clones, about 92% being singletons. This specimen consisted of peripheral blood, obtained before pregnancy. This receptor was obtained from a female donor with multiple sclerosis, enrolled in a pregnancy study. The V call is TRBV21-1, the J call TRBJ2-3; the table gives TRBD2 as D, unverified against the DNA. TRBV21-1 represents a pseudogene. CDR3 residues: CARRKPETDTQYF. CDR3 in DNA: TGTGCCAGACGCAAACCGGAGACAGATACGCAGTATTTT.